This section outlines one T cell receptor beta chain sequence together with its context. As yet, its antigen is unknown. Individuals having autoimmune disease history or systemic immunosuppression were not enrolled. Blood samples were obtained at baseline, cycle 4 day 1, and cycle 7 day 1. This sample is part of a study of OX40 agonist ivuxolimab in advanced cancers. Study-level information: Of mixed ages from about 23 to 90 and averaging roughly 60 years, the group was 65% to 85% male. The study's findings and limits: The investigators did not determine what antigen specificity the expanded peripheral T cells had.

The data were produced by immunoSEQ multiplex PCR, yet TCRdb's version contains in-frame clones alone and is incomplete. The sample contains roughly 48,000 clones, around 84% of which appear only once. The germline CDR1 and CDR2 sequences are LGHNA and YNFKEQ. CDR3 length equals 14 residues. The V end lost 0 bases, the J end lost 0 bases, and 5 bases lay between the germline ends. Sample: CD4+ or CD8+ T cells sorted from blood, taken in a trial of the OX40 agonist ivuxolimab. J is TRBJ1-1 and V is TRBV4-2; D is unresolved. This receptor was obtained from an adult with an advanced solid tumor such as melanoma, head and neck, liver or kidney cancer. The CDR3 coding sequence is TGTGCCAGCAGCCAAGAGGGTGTGAACACTGAAGCTTTCTTT. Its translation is CASSQEGVNTEAFF.